The sequence of this T cell receptor (beta chain) was determined in a study of cytomegalovirus exposure and HLA in healthy donors. Turning to the study itself: There were about 85 million unique TCRs (from HLA-typed donors) in an early data release.

The PCR ran on 60 Vbeta and 13 Jbeta primers. This table comes from immunoSEQ multiplex PCR, and its TCRdb copy is limited to in-frame clones, with some not included. The profile shows under 30,000 clones, 79% of them singletons. The CDR3 runs to 17 residues. Germline CDR1 reads SGHRS; CDR2 reads YFSETQ. V lost 4 bases to trimming and J lost 6 bases; unmatched junction nucleotides: 18. This clone has only a few counts. Sequenced: PBMCs. The chain joins TRBV5-1 to TRBJ1-2, with 7 nucleotides matching TRBD1. This TCR was sampled from a male donor in good health and CMV-seronegative. The CDR3 here is CASSPTGTVGWGDGYTF. CDR3 bases: TGCGCCAGCAGCCCGACCGGGACAGTGGGTTGGGGGGATGGCTACACCTTC.